This TCR beta chain originates from a study of blood T cell repertoires in COVID-19. Across the whole study: Italy, Spain and the United States were the sources of the convalescent and acute COVID-19 samples. T cells, B-cell-depleted T cells, or PBMCs supplied cDNA or gDNA.

Original data processing: Amplification of reference gene primers provided the estimated nucleated cell counts. Profiling relied on immunoSEQ multiplex PCR, and the TCRdb table lists in-frame clones only, not all of them. The D gene and trimming were derived from the DNA, and the V and J assignments and clone size from that table. The sample shows about 6,600 clones, nearly 90% of them seen only once. The CDR3 totals 13 residues. V was pared by 5 bases and J by 4 bases, with 13 bases between. CDR1 is DFQATT and CDR2 is SNEGSKA in the germline V gene (reference sequence). The chain employs TRBV20-1 and TRBJ2-3; D might be TRBD1 (5 bases). Sequenced material: peripheral blood. The sequence was obtained from a human donor in a cohort sampled during active COVID-19. The donor label of this sample is uncertain. The CDR3 DNA reads TGCAGTGCTGGTGGGGCCAGGGCAGATACGCAGTATTTT. It is translated as CSAGGARADTQYF.